This T cell receptor (beta chain) was recorded in a study of T cell responses to AZD1222 COVID-19 vaccine. Sequencing used immunoSEQ multiplex PCR; TCRdb keeps in-frame clones, though not all of them. The sample includes about 100,000 clones, roughly 92% of them seen just once. This CDR3 has 14 amino acids. Germline V gene data show CDR1 as WNHNN and CDR2 as SYGVQD (reference sequence). V lost 5 bases and J 7 bases, leaving 15 bases between the germline ends. This sequence joins TRBV10-1 and TRBJ2-1; TRBD2 might be the D (6 bases). The sequence came from an adult who received the AZD1222 COVID-19 vaccine. The source material was peripheral blood, sampled 28 days after the second AZD1222 dose. CDR3 residues: CASSYGTGKNEQFF. The CDR3 DNA sequence: TGCGCCAGCAGTTACGGGACTGGAAAGAATGAGCAGTTCTTC.